This TCR beta chain was recorded in a study of CD8+ T cells in alopecia areata. Study summary: Disease severity was quantified as SALT score of affected scalp area. Study findings and constraints: Higher clonality was seen in lesional scalp than in normal scalp, especially in alopecia totalis/universalis. Scalp clonality, along with expanded CD8+ clones among the top 100, was significantly decreased by tofacitinib.

Reverse transcribed after extraction, RNA yielded cDNA as the sequencing template. Generated by immunoSEQ multiplex PCR, the TCRdb table keeps only in-frame clones and is missing some. The sample shows about 200,000 clones, more than 55% of them seen only once. As to this clone: Antigen: not known.

The germline gives CDR1 MDHEN, CDR2 SYDVKM. This CDR3 region has 20 residues. The junction had 20 bases not matched to a gene; V was cut back by 7 bases and J by 4 bases. As to treatment: oral pan-JAK inhibitor, 5-10 mg twice daily. The origin of this receptor is a human donor with alopecia areata. Sample: CD4+ T cells sorted from blood, taken at week 4, from a patient treated with tofacitinib. The chain combines TRBV28 with TRBJ2-1, with 12 bases lining up with TRBD2. CDR3 DNA: TGTGCCAGCACCTTGGAGGCTAGCGGGGGGGATCTCCTGTTGTACAATGAGCAGTTCTTC. Translating it yields CASTLEASGGDLLLYNEQFF.